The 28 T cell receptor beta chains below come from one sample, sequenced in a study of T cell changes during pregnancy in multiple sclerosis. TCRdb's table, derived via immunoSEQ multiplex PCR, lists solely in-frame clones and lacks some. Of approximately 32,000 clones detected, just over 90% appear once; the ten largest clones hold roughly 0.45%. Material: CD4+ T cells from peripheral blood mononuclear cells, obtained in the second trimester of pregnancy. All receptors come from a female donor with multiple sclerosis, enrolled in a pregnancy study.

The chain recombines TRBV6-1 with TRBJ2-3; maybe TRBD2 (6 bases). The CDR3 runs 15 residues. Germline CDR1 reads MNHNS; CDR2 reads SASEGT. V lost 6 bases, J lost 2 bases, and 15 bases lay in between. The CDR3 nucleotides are TGTGCCAGCAGACTGTTCGGGAGTGACACAGATACGCAGTATTTT. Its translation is CASRLFGSDTDTQYF.

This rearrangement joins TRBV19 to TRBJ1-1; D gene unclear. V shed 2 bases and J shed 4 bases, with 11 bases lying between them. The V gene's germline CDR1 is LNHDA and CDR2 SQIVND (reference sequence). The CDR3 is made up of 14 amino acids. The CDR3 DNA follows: TGTGCCAGTAGTATAAAAGCGGCGAGCACTGAAGCTTTCTTT. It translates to CASSIKAASTEAFF.

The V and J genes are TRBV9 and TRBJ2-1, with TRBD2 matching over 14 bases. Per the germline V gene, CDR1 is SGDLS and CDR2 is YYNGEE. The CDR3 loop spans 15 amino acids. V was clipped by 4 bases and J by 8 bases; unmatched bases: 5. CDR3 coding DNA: TGTGCCAGCAGCCTGACTAGCGGGAGGGCGTATGAGCAGTTCTTC. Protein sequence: CASSLTSGRAYEQFF.

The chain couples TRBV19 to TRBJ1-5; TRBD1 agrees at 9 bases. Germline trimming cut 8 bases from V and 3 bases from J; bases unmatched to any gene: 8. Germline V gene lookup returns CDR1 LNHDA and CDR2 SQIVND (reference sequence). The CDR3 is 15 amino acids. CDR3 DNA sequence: TGTGCCAGTGATGCGGGACAGGGCTACAATCAGCCCCAGCATTTT. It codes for CASDAGQGYNQPQHF.

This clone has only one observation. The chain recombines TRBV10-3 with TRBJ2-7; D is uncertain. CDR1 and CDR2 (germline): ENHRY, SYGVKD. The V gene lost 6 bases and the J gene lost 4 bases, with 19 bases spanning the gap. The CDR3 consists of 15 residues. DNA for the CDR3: TGTGCCATCAGGTTTGACCGATCGAGCGTATACGAGCAGTACTTC. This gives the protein CAIRFDRSSVYEQYF.

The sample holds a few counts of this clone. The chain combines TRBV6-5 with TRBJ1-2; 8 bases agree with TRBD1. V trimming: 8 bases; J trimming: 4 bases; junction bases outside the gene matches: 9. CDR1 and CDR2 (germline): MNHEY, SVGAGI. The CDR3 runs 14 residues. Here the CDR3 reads CASGGTGRSYGYTF. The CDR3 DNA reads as TGTGCCAGCGGAGGGACAGGTCGAAGCTATGGCTACACCTTC.

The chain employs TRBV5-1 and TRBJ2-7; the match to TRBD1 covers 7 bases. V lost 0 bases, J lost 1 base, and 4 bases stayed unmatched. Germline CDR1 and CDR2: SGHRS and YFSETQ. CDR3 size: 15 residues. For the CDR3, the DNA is TGCGCCAGCAGCTTGGGTGACAGGGTGTCCTACGAGCAGTACTTC. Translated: CASSLGDRVSYEQYF. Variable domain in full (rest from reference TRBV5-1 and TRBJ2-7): KAGVTQTPRYLIKTRGQQVTLSCSPISGHRSVSWYQQTPGQGLQFLFEYFSETQRNKGNFPGRFSGRQFSNSRSEMNVSTLELGDSALYLCASSLGDRVSYEQYFGPGTRLTVT.

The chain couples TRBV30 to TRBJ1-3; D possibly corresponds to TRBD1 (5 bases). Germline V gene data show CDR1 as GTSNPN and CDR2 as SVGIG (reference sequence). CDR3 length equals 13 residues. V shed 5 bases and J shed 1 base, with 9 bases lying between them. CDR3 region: CAWGRGSGNTIYF. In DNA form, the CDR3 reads TGTGCCTGGGGAAGGGGTTCTGGAAACACCATATATTTT.

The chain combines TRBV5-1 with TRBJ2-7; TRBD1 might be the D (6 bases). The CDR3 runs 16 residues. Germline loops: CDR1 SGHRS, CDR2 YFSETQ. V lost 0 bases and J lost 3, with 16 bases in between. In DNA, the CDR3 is TGCGCCAGCAGCTTGGGTAGGGGGAGAGGGGTCTACGAGCAGTACTTC. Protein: CASSLGRGRGVYEQYF.

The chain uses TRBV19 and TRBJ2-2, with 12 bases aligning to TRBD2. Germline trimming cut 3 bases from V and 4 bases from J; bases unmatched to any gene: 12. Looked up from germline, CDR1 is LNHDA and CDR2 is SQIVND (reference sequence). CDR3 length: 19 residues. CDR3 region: CASSMVRLAGARRTGELFF. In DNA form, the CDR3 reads TGTGCCAGTAGTATGGTGCGACTAGCGGGAGCCCGGCGCACCGGGGAGCTGTTTTTT.

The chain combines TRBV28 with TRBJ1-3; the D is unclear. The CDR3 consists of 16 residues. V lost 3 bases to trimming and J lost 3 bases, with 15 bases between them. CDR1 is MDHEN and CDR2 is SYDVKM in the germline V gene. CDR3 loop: CASSLIGRSGGNTIYF. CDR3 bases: TGTGCCAGCAGTTTGATTGGACGGAGCGGTGGAAACACCATATATTTT.

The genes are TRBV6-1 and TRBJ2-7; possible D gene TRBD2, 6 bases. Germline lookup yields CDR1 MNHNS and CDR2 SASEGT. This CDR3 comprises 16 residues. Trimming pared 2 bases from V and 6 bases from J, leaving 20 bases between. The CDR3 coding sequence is TGTGCCAGCAGTGAACACGACGGTCGCGGGGCCGCCGAGCAGTACTTC. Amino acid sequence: CASSEHDGRGAAEQYF.

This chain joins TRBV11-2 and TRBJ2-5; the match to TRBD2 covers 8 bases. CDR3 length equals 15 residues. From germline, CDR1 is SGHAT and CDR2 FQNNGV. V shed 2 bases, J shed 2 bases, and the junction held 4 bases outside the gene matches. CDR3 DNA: TGTGCCAGCAGCTTAAACAGCGGGGGACAAGAGACCCAGTACTTC. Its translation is CASSLNSGGQETQYF.

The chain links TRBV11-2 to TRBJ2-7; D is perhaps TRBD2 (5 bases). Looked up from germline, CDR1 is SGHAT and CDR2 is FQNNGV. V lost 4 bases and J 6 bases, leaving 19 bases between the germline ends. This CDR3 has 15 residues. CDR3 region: CASSSLAGALAEQYF. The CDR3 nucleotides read TGTGCCAGCAGCTCCTTGGCAGGTGCCCTAGCCGAGCAGTACTTC. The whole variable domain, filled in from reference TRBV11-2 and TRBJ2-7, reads EAGVAQSPRYKIIEKRQSVAFWCNPISGHATLYWYQQILGQGPKLLIQFQNNGVVDDSQLPKDRFSAERLKGVDSTLKIQPAKLEDSAVYLCASSSLAGALAEQYFGPGTRLTVT.

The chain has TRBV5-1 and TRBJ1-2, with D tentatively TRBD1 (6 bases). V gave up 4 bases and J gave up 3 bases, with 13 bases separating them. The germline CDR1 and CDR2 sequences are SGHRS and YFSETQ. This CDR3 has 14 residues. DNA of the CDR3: TGCGCCAGCAGCCCCTCGGGGGGCGACTATGGCTACACCTTC. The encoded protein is CASSPSGGDYGYTF.

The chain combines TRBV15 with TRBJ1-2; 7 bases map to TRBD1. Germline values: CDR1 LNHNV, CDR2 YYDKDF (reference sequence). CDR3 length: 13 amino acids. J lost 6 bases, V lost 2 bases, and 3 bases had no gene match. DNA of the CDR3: TGTGCCACCAGCAGAAAAGACAGGGATGGCTACACCTTC. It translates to CATSRKDRDGYTF.

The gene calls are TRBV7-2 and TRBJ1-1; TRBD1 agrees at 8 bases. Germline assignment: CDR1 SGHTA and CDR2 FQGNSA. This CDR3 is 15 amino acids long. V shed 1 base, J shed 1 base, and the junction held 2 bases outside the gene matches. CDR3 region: CASSLGDRRNTEAFF. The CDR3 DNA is TGTGCCAGCAGCTTAGGGGACAGGCGGAACACTGAAGCTTTCTTT.

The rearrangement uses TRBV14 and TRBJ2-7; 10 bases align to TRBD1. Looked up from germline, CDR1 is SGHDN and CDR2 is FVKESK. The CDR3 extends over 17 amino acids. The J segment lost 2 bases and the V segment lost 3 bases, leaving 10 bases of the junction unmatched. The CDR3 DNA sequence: TGTGCCAGCAGCCAGAGGGACAGGGGCCGTTTTCCCTACGAGCAGTACTTC. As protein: CASSQRDRGRFPYEQYF. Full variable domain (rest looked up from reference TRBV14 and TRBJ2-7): EAGVTQFPSHSVIEKGQTVTLRCDPISGHDNLYWYRRVMGKEIKFLLHFVKESKQDESGMPNNRFLAERTGGTYSTLKVQPAELEDSGVYFCASSQRDRGRFPYEQYFGPGTRLTVT.

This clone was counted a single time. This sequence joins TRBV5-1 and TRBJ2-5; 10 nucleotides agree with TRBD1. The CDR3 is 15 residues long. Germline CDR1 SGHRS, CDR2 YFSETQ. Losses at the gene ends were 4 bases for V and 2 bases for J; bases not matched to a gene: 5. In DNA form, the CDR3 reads TGCGCCAGCAGCCGGGGGACAGGGGAACAAGAGACCCAGTACTTC. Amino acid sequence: CASSRGTGEQETQYF.

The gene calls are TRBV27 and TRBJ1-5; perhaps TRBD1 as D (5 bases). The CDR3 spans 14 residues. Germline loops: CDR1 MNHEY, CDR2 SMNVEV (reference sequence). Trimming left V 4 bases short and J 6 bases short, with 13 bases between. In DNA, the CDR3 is TGTGCCAGCAGTTCAGCAGGGTTTGGTCAGCCCCAGCATTTT. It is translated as CASSSAGFGQPQHF.

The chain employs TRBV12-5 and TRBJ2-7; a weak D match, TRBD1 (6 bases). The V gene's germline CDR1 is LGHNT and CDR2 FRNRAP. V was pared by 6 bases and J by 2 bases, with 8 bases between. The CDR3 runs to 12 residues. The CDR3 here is CASGGATYEQYF. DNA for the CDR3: TGTGCTAGTGGGGGGGCGACCTACGAGCAGTACTTC.

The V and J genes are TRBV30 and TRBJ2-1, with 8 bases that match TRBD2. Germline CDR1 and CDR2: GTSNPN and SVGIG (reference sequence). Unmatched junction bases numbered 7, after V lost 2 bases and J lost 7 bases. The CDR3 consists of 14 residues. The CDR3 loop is CAWSRGTRVNEQFF. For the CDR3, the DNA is TGTGCCTGGAGTCGCGGGACTAGAGTTAATGAGCAGTTCTTC.

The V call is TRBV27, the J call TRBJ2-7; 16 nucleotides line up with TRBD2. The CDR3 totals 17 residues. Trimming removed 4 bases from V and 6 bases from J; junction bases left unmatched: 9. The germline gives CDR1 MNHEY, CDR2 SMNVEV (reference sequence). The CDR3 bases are TGTGCCAGCAGTTCTCCGGGACTAGCGGGAGGGTCGGTCGAGCAGTACTTC. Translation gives CASSSPGLAGGSVEQYF.

The DNA for the CDR3 is TGTGCCAGCAGGACGGACAGGGTAGCCACTGAAGCTTTCTTT. Its translation is CASRTDRVATEAFF. This sequence joins TRBV6-5 and TRBJ1-1, with TRBD1 identical over 8 bases. CDR1 and CDR2 from the germline V gene are MNHEY and SVGAGI. The CDR3 loop spans 14 amino acids. J gave up 4 bases and V 6 bases, and 7 bases lay outside the gene matches.

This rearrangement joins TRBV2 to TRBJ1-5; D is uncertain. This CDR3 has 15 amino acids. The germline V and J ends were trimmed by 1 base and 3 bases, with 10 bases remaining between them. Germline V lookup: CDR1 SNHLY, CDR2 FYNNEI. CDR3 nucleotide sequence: TGTGCCAGCAGTGAAGGGGCGGGGTACAATCAGCCCCAGCATTTT. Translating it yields CASSEGAGYNQPQHF.

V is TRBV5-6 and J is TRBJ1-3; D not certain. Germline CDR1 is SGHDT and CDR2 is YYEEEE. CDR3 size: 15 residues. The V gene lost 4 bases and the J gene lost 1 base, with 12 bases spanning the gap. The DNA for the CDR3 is TGTGCCAGCAGCGCTCCGAGTTGGTCTGGAAACACCATATATTTT. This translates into CASSAPSWSGNTIYF.

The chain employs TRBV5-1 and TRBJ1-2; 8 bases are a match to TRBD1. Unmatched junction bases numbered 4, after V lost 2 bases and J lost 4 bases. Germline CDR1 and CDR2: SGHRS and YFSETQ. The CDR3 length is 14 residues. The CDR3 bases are TGCGCCAGCAGCTTAGGACAGGGATTCTATGGCTACACCTTC. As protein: CASSLGQGFYGYTF. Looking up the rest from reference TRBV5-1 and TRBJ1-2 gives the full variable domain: KAGVTQTPRYLIKTRGQQVTLSCSPISGHRSVSWYQQTPGQGLQFLFEYFSETQRNKGNFPGRFSGRQFSNSRSEMNVSTLELGDSALYLCASSLGQGFYGYTFGSGTRLTVV.

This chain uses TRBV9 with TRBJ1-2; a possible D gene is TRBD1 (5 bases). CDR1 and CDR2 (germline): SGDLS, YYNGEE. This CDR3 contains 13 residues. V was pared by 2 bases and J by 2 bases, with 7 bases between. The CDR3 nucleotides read TGTGCCAGCAGCGTCCAGGGAAACTATGGCTACACCTTC. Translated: CASSVQGNYGYTF.